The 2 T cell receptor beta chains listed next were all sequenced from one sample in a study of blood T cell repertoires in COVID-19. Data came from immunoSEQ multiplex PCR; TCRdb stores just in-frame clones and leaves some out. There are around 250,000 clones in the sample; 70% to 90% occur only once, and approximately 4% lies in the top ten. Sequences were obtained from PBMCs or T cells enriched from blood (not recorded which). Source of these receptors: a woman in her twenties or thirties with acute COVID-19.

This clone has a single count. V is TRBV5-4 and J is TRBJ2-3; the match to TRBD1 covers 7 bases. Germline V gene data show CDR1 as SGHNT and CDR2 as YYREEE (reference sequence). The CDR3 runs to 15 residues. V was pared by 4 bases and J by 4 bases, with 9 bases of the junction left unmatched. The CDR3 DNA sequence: TGTGCCAGCAGCCGACAGGGCAGGACGTCAGATACGCAGTATTTT. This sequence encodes CASSRQGRTSDTQYF.

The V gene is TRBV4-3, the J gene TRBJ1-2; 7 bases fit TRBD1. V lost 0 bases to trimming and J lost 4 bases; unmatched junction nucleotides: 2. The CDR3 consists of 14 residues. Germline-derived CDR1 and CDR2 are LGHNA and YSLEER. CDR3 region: CASSQDRGTYGYTF. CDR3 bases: TGCGCCAGCAGCCAAGACAGGGGGACCTATGGCTACACCTTC.